This is a list of T cell receptor beta chains from one sample in a study of T-cell reconstitution after alpha-beta-depleted transplantation in children. MiXCR, applied by TCRdb to the PCR reads, yields one record per CDR3 protein. Here the sample spans around 400,000 distinct CDR3 sequences, about a fifth being singletons. Sequencing used PBMCs from the stem cell graft donor, obtained from the stem cell graft. The receptors were gathered from a human donor who donated a stem cell graft to a child with acute myeloid leukemia. CDR3s include the opening cysteine and the closing phenylalanine or tryptophan. The order of the fields is D gene, V gene, clone size, J gene, CDR3 length, CDR3 protein, CDR3 DNA. The D gene is left open where the match is weak. Clone size appears in some rows only: once, few, many, or a class for an expanded clone.

TRBD1	TRBV29-1	many	TRBJ1-5	14	CSVNGQAEGQPQHF	TGCAGCGTAAATGGACAGGCCGAGGGCCAGCCCCAGCATTTT
.	TRBV20-1	few	TRBJ1-1	14	CSASSSIGTAEAFF	TGCAGTGCTAGTTCATCAATCGGAACAGCTGAAGCTTTCTTT
.	TRBV12-3/TRBV12-4	few	TRBJ1-5	14	CASSPEQANQPQHF	TGTGCCAGCAGCCCCGAACAGGCTAACCAGCCCCAGCATTTT
.	TRBV6-5	many	TRBJ2-7	13	CASSYSGLHEQYF	TGTGCCAGCAGTTACTCGGGGCTCCACGAGCAGTACTTC
TRBD2	TRBV6-2/TRBV6-3	few	TRBJ2-1	12	CASSHSGTEQFF	TGTGCCAGCAGCCACAGCGGGACTGAGCAGTTCTTC
.	TRBV29-1	few	TRBJ1-2	14	CSVEASRGGYGYTF	TGCAGCGTTGAAGCGTCGCGGGGTGGCTATGGCTACACCTTC
.	TRBV7-2	few	TRBJ2-3	15	CASSLGIYGADTQYF	TGTGCCAGCAGCTTAGGGATCTACGGCGCAGATACGCAGTATTTT
.	TRBV7-9	few	TRBJ2-1	12	CASSPRQYEQFF	TGTGCCAGCAGCCCGCGACAATACGAGCAGTTCTTC
TRBD1	TRBV12-3/TRBV12-4	many	TRBJ2-1	14	CASSFPGQANEQFF	TGTGCCAGCAGTTTTCCAGGACAGGCGAATGAGCAGTTCTTC
TRBD2	TRBV7-9	.	TRBJ2-1	17	CASSPSSGTSSYNEQFF	TGTGCCAGCAGCCCATCTAGCGGGACGTCCTCCTACAATGAGCAGTTCTTC
.	TRBV6-5	many	TRBJ2-3	14	CASSYAQSIDTQYF	TGTGCCAGCAGTTATGCGCAGAGTATAGATACGCAGTATTTT
.	TRBV20-1	many	TRBJ2-3	16	CSAMLLEAVSTDTQYF	TGCAGTGCTATGCTGCTGGAAGCGGTTAGCACAGATACGCAGTATTTT
.	TRBV28	.	TRBJ2-7	14	CASRPGLSSYEQYF	TGTGCCAGCAGACCTGGACTGAGCTCCTACGAGCAGTACTTC
.	TRBV12-3/TRBV12-4	.	TRBJ2-1	16	CASRKVEYSSYNEQFF	TGTGCCAGCAGGAAAGTTGAGTACAGCTCCTACAATGAGCAGTTCTTC
.	TRBV4-2	few	TRBJ2-5	14	CASSQAGTEETQYF	TGTGCCAGCAGCCAAGCGGGAACTGAAGAGACCCAGTACTTC
.	TRBV5-1	many	TRBJ1-5	15	CASSFFPGSNQPQHF	TGCGCCAGCAGCTTCTTTCCAGGGAGCAATCAGCCCCAGCATTTT
TRBD1	TRBV27	.	TRBJ2-7	14	CASSTSTGVYEQYF	TGTGCCAGCAGTACCTCGACAGGGGTCTACGAGCAGTACTTC
.	TRBV12-3/TRBV12-4	few	TRBJ2-5	14	CASSLAVSFETQYF	TGTGCCAGCAGTTTAGCGGTGTCGTTCGAGACCCAGTACTTC
TRBD1	TRBV12-3/TRBV12-4	.	TRBJ1-1	13	CASILPGGTEAFF	TGTGCCAGCATCTTACCAGGGGGCACTGAAGCTTTCTTT
.	TRBV7-3	.	TRBJ2-5	14	CASSSRMGVETQYF	TGTGCCAGCAGCTCAAGGATGGGGGTGGAGACCCAGTACTTC
.	TRBV28	few	TRBJ1-2	14	CASSLSATGHGYTF	TGTGCCAGCAGTTTATCCGCCACAGGGCATGGCTACACCTTC
TRBD2	TRBV28	once	TRBJ2-3	13	CASRLAMTDTQYF	TGTGCCAGCCGACTAGCGATGACAGATACGCAGTATTTT
.	TRBV4-1	many	TRBJ1-4	13	CASSQGRVEKLFF	TGCGCCAGCAGCCAGGGCAGGGTTGAAAAACTGTTTTTT
.	TRBV29-1	many	TRBJ2-1	15	CSVEWSGEVYNEQFF	TGCAGCGTTGAGTGGTCGGGAGAGGTCTACAATGAGCAGTTCTTC
TRBD2	TRBV29-1	many	TRBJ2-2	14	CSVGTSANTGELFF	TGCAGCGTTGGGACTAGCGCGAACACCGGGGAGCTGTTTTTT
.	TRBV11-3	few	TRBJ2-7	12	CASSLGPLEQYF	TGTGCCAGCAGCCTGGGACCCCTAGAGCAGTACTTC
TRBD1	TRBV7-9	.	TRBJ2-4	14	CASSPDRAKNIQYF	TGTGCCAGCAGCCCGGACAGGGCCAAAAACATTCAGTACTTC
TRBD2	TRBV29-1	many	TRBJ2-7	13	CPEPGLAHYEQYF	TGCCCTGAACCGGGACTAGCCCACTACGAGCAGTACTTC
.	TRBV29-1	.	TRBJ2-3	15	CSVEKQGHSTDTQYF	TGCAGCGTTGAAAAACAGGGCCACAGCACAGATACGCAGTATTTT
.	TRBV4-2	many	TRBJ2-5	15	CASSQEVLGKETQYF	TGTGCCAGCAGCCAAGAGGTTTTGGGTAAAGAGACCCAGTACTTC
.	TRBV18	many	TRBJ2-7	14	CASSPRQGVSEQYF	TGTGCCAGCTCACCAAGGCAAGGGGTCTCCGAGCAGTACTTC
TRBD1	TRBV24-1	.	TRBJ2-1	15	CATSDPGTGVNEQFF	TGTGCCACCAGTGATCCCGGGACAGGGGTCAATGAGCAGTTCTTC
.	TRBV27	.	TRBJ2-1	22	CASSSSDVGQGLSVISYNEQFF	TGTGCCAGCAGTTCATCGGACGTCGGGCAGGGGCTTTCGGTAATCTCCTACAATGAGCAGTTCTTC
.	TRBV20-1	few	TRBJ2-7	14	CSAPPGADSLEQYF	TGCAGTGCCCCACCCGGGGCAGATTCCCTTGAGCAGTACTTC
.	TRBV24-1	.	TRBJ2-2	18	CATSAPTGHLYRTGELFF	TGTGCCACCAGTGCCCCAACGGGACACCTTTATAGGACCGGGGAGCTGTTTTTT
TRBD2	TRBV6-2/TRBV6-3	many	TRBJ2-1	16	CASRDPGLGVYNEQFF	TGTGCCAGCAGAGATCCGGGACTAGGAGTTTACAATGAGCAGTTCTTC
.	TRBV5-1	.	TRBJ1-5	15	CASSLSSGPNQPQHF	TGCGCCAGCAGCTTGAGCTCGGGGCCTAATCAGCCCCAGCATTTT
.	TRBV4-1	.	TRBJ2-7	14	CASSQVWTDYEQYF	TGCGCCAGCAGCCAAGTATGGACAGACTACGAGCAGTACTTC
TRBD2	TRBV29-1	.	TRBJ2-5	12	CSVSSGQETQCF	TGCAGCGTGTCTAGCGGACAAGAGACCCAGTGCTTC
.	TRBV6-1	.	TRBJ1-2	13	CASSEGADYGYTF	TGTGCCAGCAGTGAAGGGGCAGACTATGGCTACACCTTC
.	TRBV12-3/TRBV12-4	.	TRBJ2-1	12	CASSPAYNEQFF	TGTGCCAGCAGCCCCGCCTACAATGAGCAGTTCTTC
.	TRBV6-2/TRBV6-3	few	TRBJ2-2	13	CAIGQLNTGELFF	TGTGCGATCGGACAGCTGAACACCGGGGAGCTGTTTTTT
.	TRBV7-9	.	TRBJ2-5	14	CASSLGGVEETQYF	TGTGCCAGCAGCTTGGGCGGGGTGGAAGAGACCCAGTACTTC
.	TRBV9	.	TRBJ2-7	20	CASSVQGRLGGRIRSYEQYF	TGTGCCAGCAGCGTCCAAGGCCGCCTCGGGGGACGGATTCGTTCCTACGAGCAGTACTTC
.	TRBV24-1	.	TRBJ2-1	16	CATSDRLEGTYNEQFF	TGTGCCACCAGTGATAGGCTAGAGGGGACCTACAATGAGCAGTTCTTC
.	TRBV29-1	few	TRBJ1-2	12	CSVARDDYGYTF	TGCAGCGTCGCCAGGGATGACTATGGCTACACCTTC
TRBD1	TRBV3-1	.	TRBJ1-1	15	CASSPYRDRGTEAFF	TGTGCCAGCAGCCCATACCGGGACAGGGGCACTGAAGCTTTCTTT
.	TRBV7-3	many	TRBJ2-3	12	CASSPDRNTQYF	TGTGCCAGCAGTCCGGACCGAAATACGCAGTATTTT
.	TRBV5-1	once	TRBJ2-1	12	CASSLWAYEQFF	TGCGCCAGCAGCCTGTGGGCCTATGAGCAGTTCTTC
TRBD1	TRBV5-1	.	TRBJ2-7	15	CASSLVTGASYEQYF	TGCGCCAGCAGCTTGGTTACAGGGGCTTCCTACGAGCAGTACTTC
.	TRBV20-1	.	TRBJ1-2	13	CSARVHREDGYTF	TGCAGTGCTAGGGTTCACAGGGAGGATGGCTACACCTTC
TRBD2	TRBV9	few	TRBJ2-1	16	CASSPTPGLAPDEQFF	TGTGCCAGCAGCCCCACTCCGGGACTAGCTCCGGATGAGCAGTTCTTC
TRBD2	TRBV20-1	many	TRBJ2-1	20	CSASPWGAGGRVESYNEQFF	TGCAGTGCTAGTCCCTGGGGAGCGGGAGGTAGGGTTGAGTCCTACAATGAGCAGTTCTTC
TRBD2	TRBV20-1	.	TRBJ2-3	16	CSARDGLAGAWDTQYF	TGCAGTGCTAGAGACGGACTAGCGGGAGCGTGGGATACGCAGTATTTT
.	TRBV7-2	.	TRBJ1-6	15	CASSPPGQLNSPLHF	TGTGCCAGCAGCCCACCGGGACAACTGAATTCACCCCTCCACTTT
.	TRBV15	many	TRBJ2-7	15	CATSRNPEGSYEQYF	TGTGCCACCAGCAGAAACCCAGAGGGCAGCTACGAGCAGTACTTC
.	TRBV20-1	many	TRBJ1-2	11	CSASAPGGYTF	TGCAGTGCCTCAGCCCCGGGTGGCTACACCTTC
.	TRBV12-3/TRBV12-4	.	TRBJ2-7	13	CASSVGRGYEQYF	TGTGCCAGCAGCGTAGGGCGTGGATACGAGCAGTACTTC
TRBD2	TRBV6-4	.	TRBJ2-3	16	CASSDGGTSGTDTQYF	TGTGCCAGCAGTGACGGGGGGACTAGCGGCACAGATACGCAGTATTTT